This record concerns one TCR beta chain sequence. Germline loops: CDR1 LGHNA, CDR2 YNFKEQ. This CDR3 is 15 amino acids long. V gave up 1 base and J gave up 0 bases, with 7 bases separating them. The sample originates from a study of identical twins. Unique molecular identifiers were present on cDNA, and template switching added a universal primer site. MiXCR was run by TCRdb on the 5' RACE reads, yielding one entry per CDR3 protein. The repertoire has approximately 1.8 million distinct CDR3 sequences, more than 30% of them found once; the top ten carry roughly 0.3%. The TCR sequence derives from a newborn girl in good health. The chain joins TRBV4-2 to TRBJ1-5; D uncertain. The specimen was cord blood. This chain's CDR3 is CASSQGIYSNQPQHF. Written as DNA, the CDR3 is TGTGCCAGCAGCCAAGGAATTTATAGCAATCAGCCCCAGCATTTT.